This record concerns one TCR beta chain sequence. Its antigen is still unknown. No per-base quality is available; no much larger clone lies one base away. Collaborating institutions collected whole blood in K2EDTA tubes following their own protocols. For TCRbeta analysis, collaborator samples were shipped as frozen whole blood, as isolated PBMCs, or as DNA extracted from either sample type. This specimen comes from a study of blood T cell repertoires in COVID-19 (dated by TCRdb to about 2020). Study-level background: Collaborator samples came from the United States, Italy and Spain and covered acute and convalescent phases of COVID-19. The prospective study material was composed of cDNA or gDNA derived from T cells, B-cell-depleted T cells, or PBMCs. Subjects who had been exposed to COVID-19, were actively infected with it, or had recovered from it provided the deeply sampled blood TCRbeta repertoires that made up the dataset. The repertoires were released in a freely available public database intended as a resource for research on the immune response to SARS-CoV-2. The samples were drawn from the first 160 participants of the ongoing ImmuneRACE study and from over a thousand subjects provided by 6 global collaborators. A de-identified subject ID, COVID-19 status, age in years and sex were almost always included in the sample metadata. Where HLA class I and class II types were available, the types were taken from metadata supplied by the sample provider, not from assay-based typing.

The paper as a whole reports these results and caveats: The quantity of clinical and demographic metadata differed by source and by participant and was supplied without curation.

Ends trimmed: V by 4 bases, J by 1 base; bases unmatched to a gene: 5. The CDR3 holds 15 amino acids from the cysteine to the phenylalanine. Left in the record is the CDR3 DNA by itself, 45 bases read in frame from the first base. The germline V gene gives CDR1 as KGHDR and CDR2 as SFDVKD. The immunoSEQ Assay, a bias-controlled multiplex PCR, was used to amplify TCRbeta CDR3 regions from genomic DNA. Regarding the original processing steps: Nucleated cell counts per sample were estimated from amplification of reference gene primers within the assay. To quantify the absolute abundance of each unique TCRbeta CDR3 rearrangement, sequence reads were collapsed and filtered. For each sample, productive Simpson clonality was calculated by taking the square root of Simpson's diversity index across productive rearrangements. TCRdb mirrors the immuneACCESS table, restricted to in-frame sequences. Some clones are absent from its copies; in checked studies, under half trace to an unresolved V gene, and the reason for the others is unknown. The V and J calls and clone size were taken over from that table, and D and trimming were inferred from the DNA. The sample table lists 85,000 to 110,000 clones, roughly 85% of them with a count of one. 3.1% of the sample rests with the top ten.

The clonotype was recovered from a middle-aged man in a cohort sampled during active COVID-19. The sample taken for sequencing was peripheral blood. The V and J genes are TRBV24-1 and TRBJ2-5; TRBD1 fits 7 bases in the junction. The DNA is TGTGCCACCAGTGACCCGGGACAGCGCCAAGAGACCCAGTACTTC. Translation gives CATSDPGQRQETQYF.